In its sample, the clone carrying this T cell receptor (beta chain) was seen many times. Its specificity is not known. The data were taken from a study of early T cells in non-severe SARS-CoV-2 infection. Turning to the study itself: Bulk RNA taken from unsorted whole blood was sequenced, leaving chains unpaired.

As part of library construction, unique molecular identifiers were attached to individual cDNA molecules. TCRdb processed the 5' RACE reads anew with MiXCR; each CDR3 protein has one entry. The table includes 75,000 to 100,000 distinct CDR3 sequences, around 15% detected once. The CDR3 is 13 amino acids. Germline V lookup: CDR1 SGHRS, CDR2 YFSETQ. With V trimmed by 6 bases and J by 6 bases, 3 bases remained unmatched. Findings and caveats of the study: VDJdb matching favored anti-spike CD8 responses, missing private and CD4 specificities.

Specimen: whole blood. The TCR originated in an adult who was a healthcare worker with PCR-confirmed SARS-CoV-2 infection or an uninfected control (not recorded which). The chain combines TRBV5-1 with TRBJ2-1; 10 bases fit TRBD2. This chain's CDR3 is CASTLAGVNEQFF. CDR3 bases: TGCGCCAGCACCCTAGCGGGAGTCAATGAGCAGTTCTTC.